One sample yielded the 10 T cell receptor beta chains listed below, sequenced in a study of T cell changes during pregnancy in multiple sclerosis (dated by TCRdb to between 2019 and 2020). Receptor amplification or capture employed the immunoSEQ multiplex PCR assay. TCRdb's version of the immuneACCESS table is confined to in-frame rearrangements and falls short of the full clone set. An unresolved V gene accounts for under half of the shortfall where checked; the remainder is of unknown origin. Present in this sample are fewer than 60,000 clones, around 92% of which were seen just once. Of the sample, about 0.64% falls within the top ten clones. Sequencing used CD4+ T cells from peripheral blood mononuclear cells, obtained after pregnancy. The receptors come from a female donor with multiple sclerosis, enrolled in a pregnancy study.

The J gene is TRBJ1-2, the V gene TRBV6-1, with D perhaps matching TRBD1 (6 bases). V lost 0 bases to trimming and J lost 2 bases, with 13 bases between them. This CDR3 contains 16 residues. CDR1 and CDR2 from the germline V gene are MNHNS and SASEGT. The CDR3 sequence: CASSEAGQGRNYGYTF. CDR3 in DNA: TGTGCCAGCAGTGAAGCTGGGCAGGGGAGAAACTATGGCTACACCTTC.

V usage is TRBV7-3 and J usage is TRBJ2-2, with TRBD1 matching 7 bases. This CDR3 is 13 amino acids long. Germline V gene data show CDR1 as SGHTA and CDR2 as FQGTGA. The junction had 4 bases not matched to a gene; V was cut back by 4 bases and J by 8 bases. The CDR3 protein is CASSSLTGGELFF. CDR3 nucleotides: TGTGCCAGCAGCTCCTTGACAGGGGGGGAGCTGTTTTTT.

V and J are TRBV2 and TRBJ2-3, with 8 positions matching TRBD1. The CDR3 totals 15 residues. In germline, CDR1 is SNHLY, CDR2 FYNNEI. The trim removed 6 bases at V and 3 bases at J, leaving 8 bases unmatched. CDR3 in DNA: TGTGCCAGCAGCGTTCACAGGGGGTCTACAGATACGCAGTATTTT. This gives the protein CASSVHRGSTDTQYF.

This clone was observed a single time. The gene calls are TRBV5-4 and TRBJ2-5, with 9 bases aligning to TRBD1. Germline CDR1 reads SGHNT; CDR2 reads YYREEE (reference sequence). This CDR3 is 13 amino acids long. V gave up 7 bases and J gave up 5 bases; unmatched junction bases: 6. This chain's CDR3 is CASGTGGMETQYF. CDR3 bases: TGTGCCAGCGGTACAGGGGGCATGGAGACCCAGTACTTC.

This clone was seen just once. This sequence joins TRBV12-5 and TRBJ2-1; 9 bases are a match to TRBD2. Germline V CDR1 and CDR2: LGHNT, FRNRAP. V was clipped by 5 bases and J by 7 bases; unmatched bases: 6. The CDR3 is 14 residues long. The CDR3 DNA is TGTGCTAGTGGTCCCGGACTAGCGCATAATGAGCAGTTCTTC. This codes for CASGPGLAHNEQFF. The full variable domain, in which reference TRBV12-5 and TRBJ2-1 provide the parts outside the CDR3, is DARVTQTPRHKVTEMGQEVTMRCQPILGHNTVFWYRQTMMQGLELLAYFRNRAPLDDSGMPKDRFSAEMPDATLATLKIQPSEPRDSAVYFCASGPGLAHNEQFFGPGTRLTVL.

This clone turned up a few times. The chain carries TRBV7-2 and TRBJ1-1; 7 positions match TRBD1. The CDR3 length is 15 residues. With V trimmed by 2 bases and J by 7 bases, 10 bases remained unmatched. The V gene's germline CDR1 is SGHTA and CDR2 FQGNSA. The CDR3 DNA sequence: TGTGCCAGCAGCTTATCAAGGGACAGCCGTTTTGAAGCTTTCTTT. Translated, it gives CASSLSRDSRFEAFF.

The rearrangement links TRBV6-1 to TRBJ1-5; D gene unclear. The CDR3 is 15 residues long. Germline V lookup: CDR1 MNHNS, CDR2 SASEGT. The ends were cut back, 6 bases at V and 3 bases at J, with 15 bases in the middle. CDR3 DNA: TGTGCCAGCAGGCTGATGGCACCGAACAATCAGCCCCAGCATTTT. Translating it yields CASRLMAPNNQPQHF.

The chain combines TRBV6-4 with TRBJ2-1, with TRBD1 matching over 9 bases. Looked up from germline, CDR1 is MRHNA and CDR2 is SNTAGT. Losses at the gene ends were 4 bases for V and 4 bases for J; bases not matched to a gene: 5. The CDR3 is 15 residues long. The CDR3 region is CASSVGTGPYNEQFF. CDR3 DNA: TGTGCCAGCAGTGTCGGGACAGGGCCTTACAATGAGCAGTTCTTC.

This clone appeared once. The chain links TRBV19 to TRBJ2-7; 10 bases match TRBD2. V lost 2 bases to trimming and J lost 2 bases; unmatched junction nucleotides: 3. Per germline, CDR1 LNHDA and CDR2 SQIVND (reference sequence). This CDR3 is built from 15 residues. The CDR3 nucleotides are TGTGCCAGTAGTATACTAGCGGGGGCAACCTACGAGCAGTACTTC. Translating gives CASSILAGATYEQYF.

The J gene is TRBJ2-2, the V gene TRBV9, with D possibly matching TRBD2 (5 bases). Trimming took 4 bases from V and 1 from J, leaving 11 bases between them. The germline V gene has CDR1 SGDLS and CDR2 YYNGEE. This CDR3 has 15 amino acids. CDR3 sequence reads: CASSRTGLNTGELFF. The CDR3 DNA reads as TGTGCCAGCAGCCGAACGGGATTGAACACCGGGGAGCTGTTTTTT.